The 2 T cell receptor beta chains listed next were all sequenced from one sample in a study of blood T cell repertoires in COVID-19 (dated by TCRdb to the early 2020s). The method was the immunoSEQ multiplex PCR assay. Sourced from immuneACCESS, this table was stored by TCRdb with only in-frame sequences that have V and J called. A share of the clones is absent; for the studies checked, an unresolved V gene accounts for under half, and the remainder has no known explanation. Across this sample there are 140,000 to 150,000 clones, with 70% to 90% seen only once. The top ten hold 3% to 3.5% of the sample. Sequenced material: PBMCs or T cells enriched from blood (not recorded which). These TCRs come from a woman aged 45-65 years with acute COVID-19.

In DNA form, the CDR3 reads TGCGCCAGCAGCTTGGTGCCCGGGAGGGCCCTCTCCTACAATGAGCAGTTCTTC. Protein: CASSLVPGRALSYNEQFF. This rearrangement joins TRBV5-1 to TRBJ2-1, with 8 bases fitting TRBD2. J gave up 0 bases and V 0 bases, and 8 bases lay outside the gene matches. CDR3 length: 18 amino acids. In germline, CDR1 is SGHRS, CDR2 YFSETQ.

The chain uses TRBV11-2 and TRBJ1-1; D call uncertain. Trimming removed 6 bases from V and 4 bases from J, with 9 bases in between. This CDR3 spans 12 amino acids. Germline assignment: CDR1 SGHAT and CDR2 FQNNGV. For the CDR3, the DNA is TGTGCCAGCAGGAGGTGGTCCACTGAAGCTTTCTTT. Its protein is CASRRWSTEAFF.